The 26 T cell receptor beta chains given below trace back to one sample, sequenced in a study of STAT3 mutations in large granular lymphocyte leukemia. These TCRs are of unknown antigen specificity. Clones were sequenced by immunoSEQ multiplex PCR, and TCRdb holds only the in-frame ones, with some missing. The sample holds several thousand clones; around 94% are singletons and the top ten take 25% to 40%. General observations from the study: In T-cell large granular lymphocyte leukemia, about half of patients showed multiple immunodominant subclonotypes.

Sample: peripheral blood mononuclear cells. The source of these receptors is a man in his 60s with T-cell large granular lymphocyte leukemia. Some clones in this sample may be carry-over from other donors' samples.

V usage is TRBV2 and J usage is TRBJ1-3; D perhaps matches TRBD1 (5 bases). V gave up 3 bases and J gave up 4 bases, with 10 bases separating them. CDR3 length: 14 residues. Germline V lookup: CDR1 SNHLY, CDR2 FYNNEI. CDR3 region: CASSDDRLGNTIYF. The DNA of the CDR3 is TGTGCCAGCAGTGACGACAGATTAGGAAACACCATATATTTT.

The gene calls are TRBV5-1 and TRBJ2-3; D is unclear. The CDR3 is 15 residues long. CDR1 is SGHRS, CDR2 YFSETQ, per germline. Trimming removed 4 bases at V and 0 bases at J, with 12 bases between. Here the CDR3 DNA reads TGCGCCAGCAGCCCCCAGACGAGTAGCACAGATACGCAGTATTTT. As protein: CASSPQTSSTDTQYF. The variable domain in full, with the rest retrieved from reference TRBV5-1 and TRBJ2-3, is KAGVTQTPRYLIKTRGQQVTLSCSPISGHRSVSWYQQTPGQGLQFLFEYFSETQRNKGNFPGRFSGRQFSNSRSEMNVSTLELGDSALYLCASSPQTSSTDTQYFGPGTRLTVL.

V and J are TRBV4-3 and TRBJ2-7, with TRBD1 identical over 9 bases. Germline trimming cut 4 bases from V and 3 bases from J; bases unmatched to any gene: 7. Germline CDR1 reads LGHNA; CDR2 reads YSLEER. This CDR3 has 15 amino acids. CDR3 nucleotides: TGCGCCAGCAGCCGAGGAGAGACAGGGGGCTACGAGCAGTACTTC. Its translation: CASSRGETGGYEQYF.

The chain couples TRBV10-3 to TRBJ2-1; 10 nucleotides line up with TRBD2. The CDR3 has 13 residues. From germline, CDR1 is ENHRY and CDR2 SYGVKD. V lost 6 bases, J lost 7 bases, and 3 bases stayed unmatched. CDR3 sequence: CAIRRTSGNEQFF. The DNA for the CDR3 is TGTGCCATCAGAAGGACTAGCGGTAATGAGCAGTTCTTC.

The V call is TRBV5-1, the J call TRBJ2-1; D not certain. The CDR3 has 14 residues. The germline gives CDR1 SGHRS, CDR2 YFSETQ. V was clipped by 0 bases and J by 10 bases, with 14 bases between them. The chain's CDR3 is CASSLAKVDGEQFF. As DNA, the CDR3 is TGCGCCAGCAGCTTGGCCAAGGTTGATGGGGAGCAGTTCTTC.

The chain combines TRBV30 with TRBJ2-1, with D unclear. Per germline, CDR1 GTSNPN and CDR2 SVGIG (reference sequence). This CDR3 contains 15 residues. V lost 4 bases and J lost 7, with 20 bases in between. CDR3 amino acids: CAWNPGRAGMNEQFF. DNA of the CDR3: TGTGCCTGGAACCCCGGTAGGGCTGGCATGAATGAGCAGTTCTTC.

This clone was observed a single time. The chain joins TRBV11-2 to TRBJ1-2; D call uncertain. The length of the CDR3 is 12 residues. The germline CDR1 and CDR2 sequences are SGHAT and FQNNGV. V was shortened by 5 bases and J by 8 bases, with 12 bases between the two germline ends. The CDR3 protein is CASSRTWGGYTF. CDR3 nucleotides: TGTGCCAGCAGCCGAACTTGGGGAGGCTACACCTTC.

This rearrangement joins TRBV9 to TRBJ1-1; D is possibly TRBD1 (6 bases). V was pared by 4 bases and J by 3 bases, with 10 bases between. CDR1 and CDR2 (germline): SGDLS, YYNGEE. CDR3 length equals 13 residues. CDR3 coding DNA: TGTGCCAGCAGCACACAGGGAGACACTGAAGCTTTCTTT. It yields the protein CASSTQGDTEAFF.

In nucleotides, the CDR3 is TGTGCCAGCAACCTGCCGGGTTTAGGAGAGACCCAGTACTTC. Translating it yields CASNLPGLGETQYF. The V gene is TRBV25-1, the J gene TRBJ2-5; no clear D. Germline V gives CDR1 MGHDK, CDR2 SYGVNS. CDR3 length: 14 amino acids. V lost 7 bases to trimming and J lost 4 bases, with 16 bases between them.

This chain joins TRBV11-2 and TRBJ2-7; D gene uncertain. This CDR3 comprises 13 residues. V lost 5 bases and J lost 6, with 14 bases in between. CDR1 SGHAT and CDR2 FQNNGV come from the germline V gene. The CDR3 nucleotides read TGTGCCAGCAGCCCCCTCGAGAGCATCGAGCAGTACTTC. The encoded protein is CASSPLESIEQYF.

The CDR3, as DNA: TGTGCCAGTAGTATTTCCCAGGGGCACAACGGGGAGCTGTTTTTT. The encoded protein is CASSISQGHNGELFF. The rearrangement uses TRBV19 and TRBJ2-2; D perhaps matches TRBD1 (6 bases). The CDR3 spans 15 residues. Germline V gene lookup returns CDR1 LNHDA and CDR2 SQIVND (reference sequence). V shed 3 bases and J shed 7 bases, with 15 bases lying between them.

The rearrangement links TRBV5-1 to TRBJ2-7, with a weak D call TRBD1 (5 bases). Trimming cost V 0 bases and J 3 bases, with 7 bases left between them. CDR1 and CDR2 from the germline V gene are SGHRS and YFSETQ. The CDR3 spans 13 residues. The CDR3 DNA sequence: TGCGCCAGCAGCTTGGGGGGCAACTACGAGCAGTACTTC. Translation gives CASSLGGNYEQYF.

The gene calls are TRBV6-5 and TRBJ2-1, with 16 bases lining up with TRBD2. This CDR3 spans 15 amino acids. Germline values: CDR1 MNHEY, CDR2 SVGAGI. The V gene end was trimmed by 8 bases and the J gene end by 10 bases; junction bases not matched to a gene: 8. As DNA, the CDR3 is TGTGCCAGCCGATCCCCGGGACTAGCGGGAGGGGAGCAGTTCTTC. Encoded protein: CASRSPGLAGGEQFF.

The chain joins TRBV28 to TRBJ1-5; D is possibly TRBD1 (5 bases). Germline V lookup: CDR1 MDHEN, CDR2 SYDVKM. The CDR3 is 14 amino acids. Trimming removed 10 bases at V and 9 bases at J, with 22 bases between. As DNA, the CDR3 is TGTGCCACCTCTCCCACCAGGGCCATAAGGCCCCAGCATTTT. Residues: CATSPTRAIRPQHF.

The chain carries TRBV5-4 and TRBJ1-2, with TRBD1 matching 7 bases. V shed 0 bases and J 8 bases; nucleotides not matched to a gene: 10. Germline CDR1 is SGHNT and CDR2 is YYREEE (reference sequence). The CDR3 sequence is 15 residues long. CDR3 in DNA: TGTGCCAGCAGCTTGGAAAGGGGGCGCGAAGACGGCTACACCTTC. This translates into CASSLERGREDGYTF.

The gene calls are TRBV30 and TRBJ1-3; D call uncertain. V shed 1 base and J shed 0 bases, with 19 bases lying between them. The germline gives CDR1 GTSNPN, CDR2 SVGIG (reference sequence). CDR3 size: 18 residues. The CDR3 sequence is CAWSAWPPVRTSGNTIYF. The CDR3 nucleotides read TGTGCCTGGAGTGCATGGCCTCCTGTCCGGACCTCTGGAAACACCATATATTTT. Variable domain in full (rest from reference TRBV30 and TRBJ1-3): SQTIHQWPATLVQPVGSPLSLECTVEGTSNPNLYWYRQAAGRGLQLLFYSVGIGQISSEVPQNLSASRPQDRQFILSSKKLLLSDSGFYLCAWSAWPPVRTSGNTIYFGEGSWLTVV.

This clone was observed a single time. DNA of the CDR3: TGCGCCAGCAGCTTGGATGTCAGGGGGTCAGCCTACGAGCAGTACTTC. Protein sequence: CASSLDVRGSAYEQYF. J is TRBJ2-7 and V is TRBV5-1; 7 positions agree with TRBD1. Per germline, CDR1 SGHRS and CDR2 YFSETQ. The CDR3 loop spans 16 amino acids. The V and J ends lost 0 bases and 2 bases, in that order; junction bases with no gene match: 8.

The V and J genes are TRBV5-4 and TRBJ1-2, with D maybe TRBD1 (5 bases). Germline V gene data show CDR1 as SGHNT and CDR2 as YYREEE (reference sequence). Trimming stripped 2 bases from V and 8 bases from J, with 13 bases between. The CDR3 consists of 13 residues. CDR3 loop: CASSLGEAGGYTF. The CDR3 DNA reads TGTGCCAGCAGCTTAGGGGAGGCGGGGGGCTACACCTTC.

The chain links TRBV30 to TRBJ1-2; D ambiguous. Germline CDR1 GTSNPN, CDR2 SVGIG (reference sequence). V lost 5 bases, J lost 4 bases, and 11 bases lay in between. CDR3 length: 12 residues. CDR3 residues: CAWVQDFYGYTF. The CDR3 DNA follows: TGTGCCTGGGTCCAGGATTTCTATGGCTACACCTTC.

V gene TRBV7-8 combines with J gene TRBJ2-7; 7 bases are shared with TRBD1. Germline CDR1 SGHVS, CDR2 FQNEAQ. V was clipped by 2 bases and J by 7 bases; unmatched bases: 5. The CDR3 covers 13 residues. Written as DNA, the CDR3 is TGTGCCAGCAGCTTACGACAGGGCGGGGAGCAGTACTTC. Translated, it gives CASSLRQGGEQYF. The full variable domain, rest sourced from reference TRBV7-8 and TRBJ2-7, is GAGVSQSPRYKVAKRGQDVALRCDPISGHVSLFWYQQALGQGPEFLTYFQNEAQLDKSGLPSDRFFAERPEGSVSTLKIQRTQQEDSAVYLCASSLRQGGEQYFGPGTRLTVT.

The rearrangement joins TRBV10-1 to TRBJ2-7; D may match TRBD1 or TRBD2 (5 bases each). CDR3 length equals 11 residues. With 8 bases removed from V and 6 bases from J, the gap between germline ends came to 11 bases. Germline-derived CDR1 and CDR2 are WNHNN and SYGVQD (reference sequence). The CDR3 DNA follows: TGCGCCAGCCAAGGGACGGCCGAGCAGTACTTC. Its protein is CASQGTAEQYF.

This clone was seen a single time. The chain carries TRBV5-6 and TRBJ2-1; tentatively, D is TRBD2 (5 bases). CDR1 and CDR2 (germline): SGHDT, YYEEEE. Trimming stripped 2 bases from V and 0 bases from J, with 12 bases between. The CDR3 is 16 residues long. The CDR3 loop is CASSLEKRSSYNEQFF. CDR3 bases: TGTGCCAGCAGCTTAGAAAAGCGGAGCTCCTACAATGAGCAGTTCTTC.

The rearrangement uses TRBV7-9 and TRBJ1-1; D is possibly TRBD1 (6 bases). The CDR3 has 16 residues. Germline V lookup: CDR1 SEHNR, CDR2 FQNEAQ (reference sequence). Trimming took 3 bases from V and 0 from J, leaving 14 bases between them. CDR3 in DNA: TGTGCCAGCAGCTTGGGGCAGGGGTTAGTGAACACTGAAGCTTTCTTT. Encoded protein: CASSLGQGLVNTEAFF. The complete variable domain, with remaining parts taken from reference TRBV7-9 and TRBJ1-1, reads DTGVSQNPRHKITKRGQNVTFRCDPISEHNRLYWYRQTLGQGPEFLTYFQNEAQLEKSRLLSDRFSAERPKGSFSTLEIQRTEQGDSAMYLCASSLGQGLVNTEAFFGQGTRLTVV.

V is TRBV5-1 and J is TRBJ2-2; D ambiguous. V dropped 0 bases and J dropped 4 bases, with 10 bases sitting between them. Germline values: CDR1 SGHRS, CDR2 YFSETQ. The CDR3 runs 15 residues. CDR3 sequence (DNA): TGCGCCAGCAGCTTGGAGGCGGAGCCCACCGGGGAGCTGTTTTTT. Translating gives CASSLEAEPTGELFF. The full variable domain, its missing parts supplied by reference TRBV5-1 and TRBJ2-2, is KAGVTQTPRYLIKTRGQQVTLSCSPISGHRSVSWYQQTPGQGLQFLFEYFSETQRNKGNFPGRFSGRQFSNSRSEMNVSTLELGDSALYLCASSLEAEPTGELFFGEGSRLTVL.

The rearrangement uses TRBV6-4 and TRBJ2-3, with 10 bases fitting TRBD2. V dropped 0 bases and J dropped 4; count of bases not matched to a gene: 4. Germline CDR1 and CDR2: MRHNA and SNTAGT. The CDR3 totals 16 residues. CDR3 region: CASSDSAGGSPDTQYF. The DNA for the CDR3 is TGTGCCAGCAGTGACTCAGCGGGAGGGTCTCCAGATACGCAGTATTTT.

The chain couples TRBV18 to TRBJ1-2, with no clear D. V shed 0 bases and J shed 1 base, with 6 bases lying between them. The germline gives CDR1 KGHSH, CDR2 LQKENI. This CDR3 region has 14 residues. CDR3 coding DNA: TGTGCCAGCTCACCACCGTCAGATAACTATGGCTACACCTTC. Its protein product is CASSPPSDNYGYTF. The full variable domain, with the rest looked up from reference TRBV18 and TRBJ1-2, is NAGVMQNPRHLVRRRGQEARLRCSPMKGHSHVYWYRQLPEEGLKFMVYLQKENIIDESGMPKERFSAEFPKEGPSILRIQQVVRGDSAAYFCASSPPSDNYGYTFGSGTRLTVV.